This TCR beta chain is drawn from a study of CD8+CD57+ T cells in acquired aplastic anemia. The study profiled TCR beta VDJ and CDR3 using genomic DNA as template. TCRdb analysed the reads with MiXCR anew, one entry per CDR3 protein. Of roughly 260,000 distinct CDR3 sequences detected, approximately 45% appear once; the ten largest clones hold under 9%. Whoever was chosen for sequencing had shown CD8+CD57+ cell expansion by flow cytometry. There were no patients without severe acquired aplastic anemia. V shed 5 bases and J shed 1 base, with 11 bases lying between them. Germline V CDR1 and CDR2: LNHDA, SQIVND (reference sequence). This CDR3 is 14 amino acids long.

The origin of this receptor is a human donor with aplastic anemia. The sequenced sample consisted of sorted CD4+, CD8+, or CD8+CD57+ T cells (not recorded which) from PBMCs. The chain combines TRBV19 with TRBJ1-1, with unresolved D. The DNA of the CDR3 is TGTGCCAGTAGTTATGCCTCCGCGAACACTGAAGCTTTCTTT. Residues: CASSYASANTEAFF.